The next 6 T cell receptor beta chains were all read from a single sample in a study of tumor-infiltrating lymphocytes in oesophageal squamous cell carcinoma (TCRdb year 2016). The method behind the library was PCR. Instrument used: Illumina HiSeq 2000. TCRdb cleaned the public reads at Q25 with fastp, built clones with MiXCR and kept in-frame beta chains. Duplicate CDR3 protein sequences are folded into a single record with the most common DNA and genes. The sample profile shows some 8,300 distinct CDR3 sequences; 66% of them were found once. The top ten hold roughly 38% of the sample. Specimen: esophageal tumor tissue. These receptors originate from a female donor with esophageal squamous cell carcinoma.

The chain combines TRBV5-5 with TRBJ2-3; D may be TRBD1 (5 bases). TRBJ2-5 explains the end of the DNA better; the J call may be wrong. Looked up from germline, CDR1 is SGHKS and CDR2 is YYEKEE (reference sequence). CDR3 size: 15 residues. CDR3 coding DNA: TGTGCCAGCAGCTCTAGTGGGGCCTACCAAGAGACCCAGTACTTC. Translation: CASSSSGAYQETQYF.

For this clonotype: The conserved closing phenylalanine or tryptophan is absent in this CDR3, likely reflecting a read error. It is unclear where the CDR3 begins or ends on the DNA, so no DNA is shown, and the CDR3 is as TCRdb lists it. This chain links TRBV7-9 with TRBJ2-5; no DNA check was done on the table's D call, TRBD1. Looked up from germline, CDR1 is SEHNR and CDR2 is FQNEAQ (reference sequence). A total of 22 residues make up the CDR3, ends included. Here the CDR3 reads CASSLRALGGANSGSYEQYFGS.

A word on this clonotype: A read error may produce the germline difference seen at one junction end. The rearrangement links TRBV7-6 to TRBJ2-5; D tentatively fits TRBD1 or TRBD2 (5 bases each). The J call may be mistaken, given a closer DNA end match to TRBJ2-7. From germline, CDR1 is SGHVS and CDR2 FNYEAQ. This CDR3 is built from 13 residues. The CDR3, as DNA: TGTGCTAGCAGCTCTCAGGGACGGGACGAGCAGTACTTC. Translating gives CASSSQGRDEQYF.

The rearrangement links TRBV6-6 to TRBJ2-1; 9 bases are a match to TRBD2. Trimming cost V 0 bases and J 10 bases; bases outside gene matches: 7. The germline CDR1 and CDR2 sequences are MNHNY and SVGAGI (reference sequence). The CDR3 sequence is 15 residues long. The CDR3 loop reads CASSYSTSGHGEQFF. For the CDR3, the DNA is TGTGCCAGCAGTTACTCGACTAGCGGTCATGGGGAGCAGTTCTTC.

This clonotype was seen a few times. This chain uses TRBV7-2 with TRBJ2-5; tentative D call: TRBD1 (6 bases). Judging by the DNA end, TRBJ1-2 fits better; the J call may be wrong. The germline gives CDR1 SGHTA, CDR2 FQGNSA. The CDR3 is made up of 17 amino acids. CDR3 protein: CASSAQTSGGGRYGYTF. The CDR3 region has the DNA TGTGCCAGCAGCGCCCAAACGTCGGGAGGGGGTCGATATGGCTACACCTTC.

The chain combines TRBV5-6 with TRBJ2-6; maybe TRBD1 (6 bases). The CDR3 is 19 amino acids. Germline values: CDR1 SGHDT, CDR2 YYEEEE. The V and J ends lost 0 bases and 0 bases respectively, with 16 bases between them. The CDR3 nucleotides are TGTGCCAGCAGCTTGGGTTCTACAGGGTATCACTCTGGGGCCAACGTCCTGACTTTC. This translates into CASSLGSTGYHSGANVLTF.